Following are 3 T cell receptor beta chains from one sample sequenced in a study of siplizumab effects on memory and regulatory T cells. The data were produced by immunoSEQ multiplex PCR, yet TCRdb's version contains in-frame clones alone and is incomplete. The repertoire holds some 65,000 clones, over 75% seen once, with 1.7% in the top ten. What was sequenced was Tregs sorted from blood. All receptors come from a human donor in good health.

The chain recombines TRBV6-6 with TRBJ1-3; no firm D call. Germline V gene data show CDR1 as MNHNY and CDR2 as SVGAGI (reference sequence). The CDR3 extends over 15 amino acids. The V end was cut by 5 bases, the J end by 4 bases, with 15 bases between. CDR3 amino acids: CASSRPDGLGNTIYF. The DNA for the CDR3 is TGTGCCAGCAGTCGACCGGACGGTCTAGGAAACACCATATATTTT.

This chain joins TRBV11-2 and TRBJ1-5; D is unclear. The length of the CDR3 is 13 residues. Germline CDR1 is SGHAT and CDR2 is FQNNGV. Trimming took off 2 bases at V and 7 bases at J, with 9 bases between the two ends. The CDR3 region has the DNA TGTGCCAGCAGCTTAAACGTTCGACAGCCCCAGCATTTT. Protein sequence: CASSLNVRQPQHF.

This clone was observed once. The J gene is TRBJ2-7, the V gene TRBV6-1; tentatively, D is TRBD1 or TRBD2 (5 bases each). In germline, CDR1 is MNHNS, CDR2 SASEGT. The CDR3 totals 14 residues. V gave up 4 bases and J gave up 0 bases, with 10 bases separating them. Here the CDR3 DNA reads TGTGCCAGCAGTGGGGACGACTACTCCTACGAGCAGTACTTC. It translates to CASSGDDYSYEQYF.